The 5 T cell receptor beta chains below come from one sample, sequenced in a study of cytomegalovirus exposure and HLA in healthy donors. PCR used 60 Vbeta primers and 13 Jbeta primers. The assay was immunoSEQ multiplex PCR, and TCRdb's table has in-frame clones only and misses some. In total, the table holds 140,000 or so clones. Material for sequencing was PBMCs. Receptor source: a male donor in good health and CMV-seronegative.

J is TRBJ1-2 and V is TRBV6-6; 7 positions agree with TRBD1. V dropped 10 bases and J dropped 4; count of bases not matched to a gene: 6. CDR3 length equals 12 residues. Looked up from germline, CDR1 is MNHNY and CDR2 is SVGAGI (reference sequence). The CDR3 bases are TGTGCCACGGGGACAGAGGGCTATGGCTACACCTTC. Its translation: CATGTEGYGYTF.

This rearrangement joins TRBV5-5 to TRBJ2-2; 11 bases align to TRBD1. The CDR3 is 15 residues long. With V trimmed by 3 bases and J by 6 bases, 4 bases remained unmatched. Germline V lookup: CDR1 SGHKS, CDR2 YYEKEE (reference sequence). DNA for the CDR3: TGTGCCAGCAGCTCCTCGGGACAGGGGGCCGGGGAGCTGTTTTTT. Its translation: CASSSSGQGAGELFF.

The J gene is TRBJ1-1, the V gene TRBV5-1; 9 bases are a match to TRBD1. The CDR3 covers 15 residues. Trimming removed 0 bases from V and 4 bases from J; junction bases left unmatched: 4. CDR1 and CDR2 from the germline V gene are SGHRS and YFSETQ. This CDR3 is CASSLDRGQATEAFF. CDR3 nucleotide sequence: TGCGCCAGCAGCTTGGACAGGGGGCAGGCCACTGAAGCTTTCTTT. Based on the CDR3 plus reference TRBV5-1 and TRBJ1-1, the full variable domain is KAGVTQTPRYLIKTRGQQVTLSCSPISGHRSVSWYQQTPGQGLQFLFEYFSETQRNKGNFPGRFSGRQFSNSRSEMNVSTLELGDSALYLCASSLDRGQATEAFFGQGTRLTVV.

This chain links TRBV6-1 with TRBJ1-5; 7 nucleotides agree with TRBD1. The germline CDR1 and CDR2 sequences are MNHNS and SASEGT. The CDR3 covers 16 residues. V dropped 3 bases and J dropped 3; count of bases not matched to a gene: 8. The CDR3 DNA sequence: TGTGCCAGCAGTGAGCGGAGACAGGGCCCCAATCAGCCCCAGCATTTT. This gives the protein CASSERRQGPNQPQHF.

The V call is TRBV19, the J call TRBJ2-7, with 10 positions matching TRBD2. CDR3 length: 14 amino acids. J was trimmed by 6 bases and V by 6 bases; bases with no gene match: 8. CDR1 and CDR2 from the germline V gene are LNHDA and SQIVND (reference sequence). DNA of the CDR3: TGTGCCAGTAGACCTAGCGGGGGAGGCGCCGAGCAGTACTTC. It codes for CASRPSGGGAEQYF.